This TCR beta chain is from a study of cytomegalovirus exposure and HLA in healthy donors. Between the trimmed V and J ends, which lost 7 bases and 0 bases, there was a span of 7 bases. Germline V gene sequence: CDR1 SNHLY, CDR2 FYNNEI. This CDR3 is built from 13 residues. As for this clone: Other nucleotide sequences from this sample produce the same CDR3.

PCR employed 60 Vbeta and 13 Jbeta primers. Measured with immunoSEQ multiplex PCR; TCRdb has only the in-frame clones, and not every one. The sample carries 150,000 or so clones, 65% to 90% recorded once. The chain carries TRBV2 and TRBJ1-3; D remains ambiguous. Sequenced: PBMCs. The source of this sequence is a woman in her fifties or sixties in good health and CMV-seropositive. The CDR3 region is CASKRDSGNTIYF. Written as DNA, the CDR3 is TGTGCCAGCAAACGGGACTCTGGAAACACCATATATTTT.